Sequencing of this TCR beta chain was carried out in a study of blood T cell repertoires in COVID-19. Original processing notes: Estimates of nucleated cell counts were drawn from the amplification of reference gene primers. The assay was immunoSEQ multiplex PCR, and TCRdb's table has in-frame clones only and misses some. The V and J calls and the clone size are those of that table, but D and trimming were determined from the DNA. The sample carries a few hundred thousand clones, about nine tenths recorded once. This CDR3 contains 16 residues. Trimming cost V 0 bases and J 7 bases, with 17 bases left between them. CDR1 SGDLS and CDR2 YYNGEE come from the germline V gene.

The gene calls are TRBV9 and TRBJ1-5; tentatively, D is TRBD1 (5 bases). This clonotype was obtained from a man aged 25 to 45 who had recovered from COVID-19. The sample was peripheral blood. The CDR3 loop is CASSVGGESGLQPQHF. The CDR3, as DNA: TGTGCCAGCAGCGTAGGGGGGGAGTCAGGTCTACAGCCCCAGCATTTT. Full variable domain (remainder filled in from reference TRBV9 and TRBJ1-5): DSGVTQTPKHLITATGQRVTLRCSPRSGDLSVYWYQQSLDQGLQFLIQYYNGEERAKGNILERFSAQQFPDLHSELNLSSLELGDSALYFCASSVGGESGLQPQHFGDGTRLSIL.